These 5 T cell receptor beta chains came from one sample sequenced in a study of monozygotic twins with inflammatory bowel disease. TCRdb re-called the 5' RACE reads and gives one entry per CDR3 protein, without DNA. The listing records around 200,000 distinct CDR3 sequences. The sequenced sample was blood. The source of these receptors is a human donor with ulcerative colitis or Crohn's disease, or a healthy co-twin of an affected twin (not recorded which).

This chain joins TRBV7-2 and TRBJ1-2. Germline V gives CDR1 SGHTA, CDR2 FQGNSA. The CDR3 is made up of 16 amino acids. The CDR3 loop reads CASSLEGNRQLYGYTF.

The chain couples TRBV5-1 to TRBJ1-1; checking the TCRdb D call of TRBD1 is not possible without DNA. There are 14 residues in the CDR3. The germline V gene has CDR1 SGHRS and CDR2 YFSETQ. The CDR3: CASSTGQGYTEAFF.

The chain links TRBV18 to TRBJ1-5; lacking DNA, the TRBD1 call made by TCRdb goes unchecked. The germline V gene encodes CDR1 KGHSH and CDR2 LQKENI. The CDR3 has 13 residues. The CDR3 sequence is CASSPRQGQPQHF. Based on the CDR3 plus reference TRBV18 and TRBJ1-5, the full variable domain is NAGVMQNPRHLVRRRGQEARLRCSPMKGHSHVYWYRQLPEEGLKFMVYLQKENIIDESGMPKERFSAEFPKEGPSILRIQQVVRGDSAAYFCASSPRQGQPQHFGDGTRLSIL.

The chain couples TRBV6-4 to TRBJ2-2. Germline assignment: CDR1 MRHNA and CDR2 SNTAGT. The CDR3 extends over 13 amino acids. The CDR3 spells CASSDSATGELFF.

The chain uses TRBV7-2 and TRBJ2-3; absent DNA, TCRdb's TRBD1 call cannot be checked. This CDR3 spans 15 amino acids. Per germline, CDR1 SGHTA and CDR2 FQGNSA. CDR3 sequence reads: CASRRDRGTTDTQYF.